This TCR beta chain was sequenced for a study of T cells in Graves' hyperthyroidism and ophthalmopathy. Per the germline V gene, CDR1 is MNHNS and CDR2 is SASEGT. This CDR3 has 14 amino acids. V lost 6 bases to trimming and J lost 5 bases, with 14 bases between them. Fresh peripheral blood, about 10 ml of it, supplied the PBMCs. Amplified TCR beta CDR3 regions came from RNA transcripts. Initially, a first-round RT-PCR of the TCR CDR3 employed the HTBI primer set. TCRdb reprocessed the multiplex PCR reads with MiXCR, giving one entry per CDR3 protein. The table lists approximately 640,000 distinct CDR3 sequences, roughly 16% of them singletons.

This receptor was identified in a woman in her twenties or thirties with Graves' hyperthyroidism. The chain is built from TRBV6-1 and TRBJ1-5; D remains ambiguous. Source material: blood. CDR3 DNA: TGTGCCAGCAGAGACCCGACCCTCCATCAGCCCCAGCATTTT. It specifies CASRDPTLHQPQHF.